One TCR beta chain is described in this entry. Its antigen remains unknown. These data originate in a study of cytomegalovirus exposure and HLA in healthy donors. The CDR3 runs 14 residues. The V end lost 0 bases, the J end lost 7 bases, and 12 bases lay between the germline ends. Germline CDR1 MGHRA, CDR2 YSYEKL. Method: immunoSEQ multiplex PCR; TCRdb's copy keeps in-frame clones and lacks some. The sample includes 43,000 or so clones, around 90% seen only once; the top ten take approximately 5.9%. Study-wide findings and caveats: Subsequent analysis of the 120 or so validation repertoires found a tendency for first-cohort TCR clusters to co-occur. Cytomegalovirus association was listed for 164 TCR beta chains.

What was sequenced was PBMCs. The receptor was isolated from a man between 18 and 29 years old in good health and CMV-seronegative. The J gene is TRBJ1-1, the V gene TRBV4-1; the D is unclear. For the CDR3, the DNA is TGCGCCAGCAGCCAAGATTTGTACCTCTATGAAGCTTTCTTT. Protein sequence: CASSQDLYLYEAFF.